These 32 T cell receptor beta chains came from one sample sequenced in a study of shared clonotypes between healthy human individuals. Sequencing used immunoSEQ multiplex PCR; TCRdb keeps in-frame clones, though not all of them. The table has 2 million to 2.5 million clones, around 95% seen once. The material sequenced was naive CD4+ T cells sorted from blood. Stated subset: CD45RA+ positively selected. The receptors come from a man aged 18 to 29 in good health.

The V call is TRBV5-1, the J call TRBJ1-4; D gene uncertain. The CDR3 contains 13 residues. CDR1 and CDR2 (germline): SGHRS, YFSETQ. Trimming removed 5 bases from V and 7 bases from J, with 12 bases in between. CDR3 coding DNA: TGCGCCAGCAGATCCACTCTCGGTGAAAAACTGTTTTTT. This translates into CASRSTLGEKLFF.

The chain couples TRBV7-9 to TRBJ2-5; the match to TRBD1 covers 8 bases. The V gene's germline CDR1 is SEHNR and CDR2 FQNEAQ (reference sequence). The V gene end was trimmed by 5 bases and the J gene end by 4 bases; junction bases not matched to a gene: 9. The CDR3 runs to 15 residues. The CDR3 coding sequence is TGTGCCAGCAGCCGTATGCAGGGGGCCCTAGAGACCCAGTACTTC. Protein sequence: CASSRMQGALETQYF.

This clone was detected only once. This chain links TRBV5-4 with TRBJ2-1, with 14 bases lining up with TRBD2. The CDR3 sequence is 15 residues long. Germline loops: CDR1 SGHNT, CDR2 YYREEE (reference sequence). The junction had 7 bases not matched to a gene; V was cut back by 4 bases and J by 10 bases. This chain's CDR3 is CASSPGLAGEGEQFF. Here the CDR3 DNA reads TGTGCCAGCAGCCCGGGACTAGCGGGAGAGGGCGAGCAGTTCTTC.

The sample holds a few counts of this clone. This chain joins TRBV6-1 and TRBJ1-2; 9 bases match TRBD1. V dropped 6 bases and J dropped 4; count of bases not matched to a gene: 3. Germline-derived CDR1 and CDR2 are MNHNS and SASEGT. The CDR3 has 13 amino acids. As DNA, the CDR3 is TGTGCCAGCAGCGGACAGGGGAGCTATGGCTACACCTTC. Protein sequence: CASSGQGSYGYTF.

This chain connects TRBV12-5 to TRBJ2-7, with D unclear. The length of the CDR3 is 14 residues. The germline V gene encodes CDR1 LGHNT and CDR2 FRNRAP. Trimming cost V 7 bases and J 3 bases, with 16 bases left between them. CDR3 DNA: TGTGCTAGTGCTAAAAAGGACCCCTTCTACGAGCAGTACTTC. Its protein is CASAKKDPFYEQYF.

The J gene is TRBJ2-1, the V gene TRBV2, with 7 bases that match TRBD2. V lost 3 bases and J lost 8; bases outside the gene matches: 10. Germline V gives CDR1 SNHLY, CDR2 FYNNEI. The CDR3 sequence is 15 residues long. The CDR3 coding sequence is TGTGCCAGCAGTGATCTTGGCGGGAGTCTCGATGAGCAGTTCTTC. This sequence encodes CASSDLGGSLDEQFF. The variable domain in full, with the rest retrieved from reference TRBV2 and TRBJ2-1, is EPEVTQTPSHQVTQMGQEVILRCVPISNHLYFYWYRQILGQKVEFLVSFYNNEISEKSEIFDDQFSVERPDGSNFTLKIRSTKLEDSAMYFCASSDLGGSLDEQFFGPGTRLTVL.

V usage is TRBV6-1 and J usage is TRBJ2-7; a possible D gene is TRBD2 (7 bases). V lost 3 bases and J 4 bases, leaving 16 bases between the germline ends. Per the germline V gene, CDR1 is MNHNS and CDR2 is SASEGT. The CDR3 loop spans 15 amino acids. DNA of the CDR3: TGTGCCAGCAGTGACGCTTCGGGGGGCAGGTACGAGCAGTACTTC. Its protein product is CASSDASGGRYEQYF.

The chain combines TRBV7-9 with TRBJ1-2; no firm D call. CDR1 and CDR2 (germline): SEHNR, FQNEAQ (reference sequence). This CDR3 is 16 amino acids long. The V and J ends lost 3 bases and 7 bases respectively, with 21 bases between them. CDR3 loop: CASSFPTSLGMVGYTF. DNA for the CDR3: TGTGCCAGCAGCTTCCCAACCAGCCTGGGCATGGTTGGCTACACCTTC.

The J gene is TRBJ1-6, the V gene TRBV5-4; D gene ambiguous. The germline V and J ends were trimmed by 4 bases and 14 bases, with 25 bases remaining between them. CDR3 length equals 16 residues. From germline, CDR1 is SGHNT and CDR2 YYREEE (reference sequence). CDR3 DNA sequence: TGTGCCAGCAGCGGAGGTCTAGAGGAAAAAAGTGGGACCCTCCACTTT. This codes for CASSGGLEEKSGTLHF.

This rearrangement joins TRBV7-2 to TRBJ1-3, with TRBD1 matching 7 bases. The CDR3 runs 16 residues. Germline V CDR1 and CDR2: SGHTA, FQGNSA. V lost 1 base to trimming and J lost 0 bases; unmatched junction nucleotides: 3. CDR3 sequence: CASSLEGAVSGNTIYF. The CDR3 DNA reads TGTGCCAGCAGCTTAGAGGGGGCGGTCTCTGGAAACACCATATATTTT.

This clone has only one observation. The chain combines TRBV4-1 with TRBJ2-7; the match to TRBD2 covers 7 bases. With 4 bases clipped from V and 3 bases from J, the junction kept 12 bases outside the gene matches. The CDR3 is 16 amino acids. Germline CDR1 and CDR2: MGHRA and YSYEKL. Here the CDR3 DNA reads TGCGCCAGCAGCCCCGGAATGAGCGGGGACCTCTACGAGCAGTACTTC. The encoded protein is CASSPGMSGDLYEQYF.

The chain links TRBV7-2 to TRBJ2-1; weak D call: TRBD2 (7 bases). Germline V gene sequence: CDR1 SGHTA, CDR2 FQGNSA. The CDR3 sequence is 13 residues long. Trimming cost V 6 bases and J 15 bases, with 21 bases left between them. The CDR3 sequence is CASRLPGGPFLFF. In nucleotides, the CDR3 is TGTGCCAGCAGACTACCGGGGGGCCCATTTCTGTTCTTC.

The gene calls are TRBV7-9 and TRBJ2-1; 7 nucleotides line up with TRBD1. With 5 bases clipped from V and 0 bases from J, the junction kept 4 bases outside the gene matches. The CDR3 consists of 15 residues. Germline loops: CDR1 SEHNR, CDR2 FQNEAQ (reference sequence). The CDR3 reads CASSRGQSSYNEQFF. As DNA, the CDR3 is TGTGCCAGCAGCCGGGGACAGAGCTCCTACAATGAGCAGTTCTTC.

The chain employs TRBV5-1 and TRBJ2-2; the D gene is possibly TRBD2 (6 bases). Germline CDR1 reads SGHRS; CDR2 reads YFSETQ. Trimming shortened V by 1 base and J by 6 bases, and 16 bases separated the two germline ends. CDR3 size: 16 residues. The CDR3 coding sequence is TGCGCCAGCAGCTTGCAAGCAGGGACTCTGGCCGGGGAGCTGTTTTTT. Its protein product is CASSLQAGTLAGELFF.

The chain uses TRBV9 and TRBJ2-1, with D perhaps TRBD2 (5 bases). The CDR3 spans 15 residues. Trimming took off 3 bases at V and 4 bases at J, with 14 bases between the two ends. Germline values: CDR1 SGDLS, CDR2 YYNGEE. In nucleotides, the CDR3 is TGTGCCAGCAGCGCTCCCGGGATAGGGTACAATGAGCAGTTCTTC. Its translation is CASSAPGIGYNEQFF. Based on the CDR3 plus reference TRBV9 and TRBJ2-1, the full variable domain is DSGVTQTPKHLITATGQRVTLRCSPRSGDLSVYWYQQSLDQGLQFLIQYYNGEERAKGNILERFSAQQFPDLHSELNLSSLELGDSALYFCASSAPGIGYNEQFFGPGTRLTVL.

This chain links TRBV2 with TRBJ2-6; the D is unclear. The CDR3 totals 15 residues. CDR1 is SNHLY, CDR2 FYNNEI, per germline. V gave up 5 bases and J gave up 4 bases, with 12 bases separating them. CDR3 sequence: CASSPEGKGANVLTF. The CDR3 DNA is TGTGCCAGCAGTCCCGAAGGGAAAGGGGCCAACGTCCTGACTTTC.

V and J are TRBV28 and TRBJ2-2; D possibly corresponds to TRBD2 (5 bases). The CDR3 length is 12 residues. V was shortened by 7 bases and J by 6 bases, with 9 bases between the two germline ends. Germline lookup yields CDR1 MDHEN and CDR2 SYDVKM. CDR3 nucleotides: TGTGCCAGCAAGGAGGCTCCCGGGGAGCTGTTTTTT. Translating gives CASKEAPGELFF.

The rearrangement links TRBV11-2 to TRBJ2-3; 8 positions agree with TRBD2. The V gene end was trimmed by 5 bases and the J gene end by 2 bases; junction bases not matched to a gene: 9. Per germline, CDR1 SGHAT and CDR2 FQNNGV. This CDR3 has 16 residues. The DNA of the CDR3 is TGTGCCAGCAGCGTGAGAGGCGGGGGGCACACAGATACGCAGTATTTT. Its translation: CASSVRGGGHTDTQYF. Full variable domain (missing parts from reference TRBV11-2 and TRBJ2-3): EAGVAQSPRYKIIEKRQSVAFWCNPISGHATLYWYQQILGQGPKLLIQFQNNGVVDDSQLPKDRFSAERLKGVDSTLKIQPAKLEDSAVYLCASSVRGGGHTDTQYFGPGTRLTVL.

The V gene is TRBV19, the J gene TRBJ2-3; unclear D gene. The CDR3 spans 12 residues. From germline, CDR1 is LNHDA and CDR2 SQIVND (reference sequence). With 6 bases removed from V and 4 bases from J, the gap between germline ends came to 8 bases. The CDR3 nucleotides read TGTGCCAGTAGCCCTTGGGCAGATACGCAGTATTTT. Protein product: CASSPWADTQYF.

The J gene is TRBJ2-3, the V gene TRBV28, with D perhaps given as TRBD1 or TRBD2 (5 bases each). The CDR3 covers 15 residues. Germline CDR1 and CDR2: MDHEN and SYDVKM. Trimming took off 3 bases at V and 0 bases at J, with 10 bases between the two ends. CDR3 coding DNA: TGTGCCAGCAGTTTCTCGGGGCCGAGCACAGATACGCAGTATTTT. It translates to CASSFSGPSTDTQYF.

The chain couples TRBV6-6 to TRBJ2-3; D remains ambiguous. The germline gives CDR1 MNHNY, CDR2 SVGAGI (reference sequence). Trimming pared 5 bases from V and 2 bases from J, leaving 11 bases between. This CDR3 has 14 amino acids. The chain's CDR3 is CASSRLTNTDTQYF. DNA of the CDR3: TGTGCCAGCAGTCGTCTCACCAACACAGATACGCAGTATTTT.

The genes are TRBV10-1 and TRBJ2-7, with D possibly being TRBD2 (6 bases). Germline assignment: CDR1 WNHNN and CDR2 SYGVQD (reference sequence). The length of the CDR3 is 15 residues. The V and J ends lost 4 bases and 0 bases respectively, with 13 bases between them. The CDR3 loop is CASSGGSGRSYEQYF. As DNA, the CDR3 is TGCGCCAGCAGTGGGGGTAGCGGACGCTCCTACGAGCAGTACTTC.

This clone was detected only once. The genes are TRBV30 and TRBJ2-1; D possibly uses TRBD1 or TRBD2 (6 bases each). This CDR3 has 14 residues. Between the trimmed V and J ends, which lost 5 bases and 7 bases, there was a span of 18 bases. Looked up from germline, CDR1 is GTSNPN and CDR2 is SVGIG (reference sequence). CDR3 loop: CAWGRQGTGNEQFF. Written as DNA, the CDR3 is TGTGCCTGGGGTCGGCAGGGGACTGGGAATGAGCAGTTCTTC. The full variable domain, its missing parts supplied by reference TRBV30 and TRBJ2-1, is SQTIHQWPATLVQPVGSPLSLECTVEGTSNPNLYWYRQAAGRGLQLLFYSVGIGQISSEVPQNLSASRPQDRQFILSSKKLLLSDSGFYLCAWGRQGTGNEQFFGPGTRLTVL.

V and J are TRBV2 and TRBJ2-3, with TRBD2 matching 7 bases. The V segment lost 3 bases and the J segment 2 bases; nucleotides outside the gene matches: 8. This CDR3 comprises 16 residues. In germline, CDR1 is SNHLY, CDR2 FYNNEI. For the CDR3, the DNA is TGTGCCAGCAGTGACTTGGGGGGGGTTCTCACAGATACGCAGTATTTT. Its translation is CASSDLGGVLTDTQYF.

The table lists this clone with a count of one. The genes are TRBV14 and TRBJ2-7; D unclear. V was trimmed by 3 bases and J by 2 bases, leaving 8 bases between them. The CDR3 spans 13 residues. Germline assignment: CDR1 SGHDN and CDR2 FVKESK. The chain's CDR3 is CASSQQATYEQYF. CDR3 bases: TGTGCCAGCAGCCAGCAGGCAACCTACGAGCAGTACTTC.

This chain connects TRBV2 to TRBJ2-7; maybe TRBD1 (5 bases). Germline V gene sequence: CDR1 SNHLY, CDR2 FYNNEI. V shed 4 bases and J shed 0 bases, with 16 bases lying between them. The length of the CDR3 is 16 residues. CDR3 sequence: CASSGGGSKASYEQYF. In nucleotides, the CDR3 is TGTGCCAGCAGTGGGGGCGGATCAAAGGCCTCCTACGAGCAGTACTTC. Together with reference TRBV2 and TRBJ2-7, the CDR3 gives the full variable domain: EPEVTQTPSHQVTQMGQEVILRCVPISNHLYFYWYRQILGQKVEFLVSFYNNEISEKSEIFDDQFSVERPDGSNFTLKIRSTKLEDSAMYFCASSGGGSKASYEQYFGPGTRLTVT.

Concerning this clone: The same CDR3 also results from other DNA sequences found in this sample. The chain joins TRBV11-2 to TRBJ2-3, with a weak D call TRBD1 (5 bases). Germline V gene data show CDR1 as SGHAT and CDR2 as FQNNGV. The CDR3 runs to 13 residues. V lost 3 bases and J lost 6, with 10 bases in between. The CDR3 loop reads CASSLGLPDTQYF. DNA of the CDR3: TGTGCCAGCAGCTTGGGGCTTCCCGATACGCAGTATTTT.

This clone was found once. The CDR3 loop reads CAWSVLGPTYGYTF. The CDR3 DNA sequence: TGTGCCTGGAGTGTATTAGGACCTACTTATGGCTACACCTTC. The V call is TRBV30, the J call TRBJ1-2, with D unresolved. The CDR3 has 14 amino acids. Germline V gene sequence: CDR1 GTSNPN, CDR2 SVGIG (reference sequence). The germline V and J ends were trimmed by 0 bases and 5 bases, with 13 bases remaining between them.

J is TRBJ2-7 and V is TRBV7-8; no firm D call. The CDR3 contains 11 residues. The germline V gene has CDR1 SGHVS and CDR2 FQNEAQ. V gave up 8 bases and J gave up 4 bases, with 9 bases separating them. The CDR3 here is CASGGVYEQYF. CDR3 DNA: TGTGCCAGCGGCGGAGTATACGAGCAGTACTTC.

The rearrangement uses TRBV6-6 and TRBJ2-2, with D possibly being TRBD2 (6 bases). Trimming cost V 4 bases and J 4 bases, with 13 bases left between them. Germline V gene lookup returns CDR1 MNHNY and CDR2 SVGAGI (reference sequence). There are 15 residues in the CDR3. The CDR3 spells CASSSPGLSTGELFF. CDR3 DNA: TGTGCCAGCAGTTCTCCGGGACTCTCCACCGGGGAGCTGTTTTTT.

The chain joins TRBV5-8 to TRBJ1-5, with D perhaps matching TRBD1 (6 bases). CDR3 size: 15 residues. Germline V lookup: CDR1 SGHTS, CDR2 YDEGEE. V was cut by 1 base and J by 4 bases, with 12 bases left in between. This CDR3 is CASSLPGARNQPQHF. For the CDR3, the DNA is TGTGCCAGCAGCTTGCCAGGGGCCCGAAATCAGCCCCAGCATTTT.

About this clone itself: This may come from a read error, since a much larger clone is one base off. This chain links TRBV18 with TRBJ1-1; 8 nucleotides align to TRBD1. The germline V gene encodes CDR1 KGHSH and CDR2 LQKENI. The CDR3 contains 13 residues. As DNA, the CDR3 is TGTGTCAGCTCGTGGACAGGGTCGACTGAAGCTTTCTTT. This sequence encodes CVSSWTGSTEAFF.